Shown below are 26 T cell receptor beta chains from a single sample sequenced in a study of T cell clones after liver transplantation. The protocol was immunoSEQ multiplex PCR, while the TCRdb copy is restricted to in-frame clones and leaves out a portion. The data hold more than 65,000 clones, with approximately 80% observed a single time. This specimen was CD4+ T cells from blood, taken 12 months after liver transplant. These receptors were obtained from a human patient who received a liver transplant. Some of these T cells may belong to the graft donor.

This chain links TRBV14 with TRBJ2-2; 9 bases are a match to TRBD2. CDR1 and CDR2 from the germline V gene are SGHDN and FVKESK. The trim removed 5 bases at V and 3 bases at J, leaving 4 bases unmatched. The CDR3 consists of 15 residues. The CDR3 sequence is CASSMTSGYTGELFF. The DNA of the CDR3 is TGTGCCAGCAGCATGACTAGCGGATACACCGGGGAGCTGTTTTTT.

The chain is built from TRBV27 and TRBJ2-5; perhaps TRBD2 as D (6 bases). The CDR3 totals 16 residues. V was shortened by 5 bases and J by 1 base, with 17 bases between the two germline ends. Germline loops: CDR1 MNHEY, CDR2 SMNVEV (reference sequence). The DNA for the CDR3 is TGTGCCAGCAGTCGCGTGCGGGATGGGGCCCAAGAGACCCAGTACTTC. The encoded protein is CASSRVRDGAQETQYF.

The chain uses TRBV7-9 and TRBJ2-2; weak D call: TRBD1 (6 bases). The CDR3 length is 14 residues. Germline V gives CDR1 SEHNR, CDR2 FQNEAQ (reference sequence). V was clipped by 3 bases and J by 6 bases, with 11 bases between them. The CDR3 is CASSLRGMAGELFF. CDR3 bases: TGTGCCAGCAGCTTGAGGGGGATGGCCGGGGAGCTGTTTTTT.

V usage is TRBV10-2 and J usage is TRBJ2-7, with TRBD2 matching 10 bases. Germline CDR1 and CDR2: WSHSY and SAAADI. The CDR3 length is 17 residues. The junction had 11 bases not matched to a gene; V was cut back by 0 bases and J by 6 bases. DNA of the CDR3: TGCGCCAGCAGTGAGTCGAGGTCACTAGCGGGATCTCGCGAGCAGTACTTC. Encoded protein: CASSESRSLAGSREQYF.

This rearrangement joins TRBV20-1 to TRBJ2-7, with D unresolved. This CDR3 contains 8 residues. Germline CDR1 and CDR2: DFQATT and SNEGSKA (reference sequence). The ends were cut back, 4 bases at V and 8 bases at J, with 3 bases in the middle. CDR3 sequence reads: CSANKQYF. The DNA for the CDR3 is TGCAGTGCTAATAAGCAGTACTTC.

Comments on this clone: This may be a read error: a much more frequent sequence differs by one nucleotide. CDR3 sequence: CASSPGLAGREQYF. The CDR3 region has the DNA TGTGCCAGCAGCCCGGGACTAGCGGGACGCGAGCAGTACTTC. The rearrangement joins TRBV7-6 to TRBJ2-7, with 13 bases lining up with TRBD2. V trimming: 5 bases; J trimming: 6 bases; junction bases outside the gene matches: 4. The length of the CDR3 is 14 residues. Germline CDR1 and CDR2: SGHVS and FNYEAQ.

The J gene is TRBJ2-7, the V gene TRBV28, with D uncertain. CDR1 is MDHEN and CDR2 is SYDVKM in the germline V gene. V was cut by 2 bases and J by 1 base, with 9 bases left in between. The CDR3 spans 14 residues. The CDR3 sequence is CASSLLGPSYEQYF. The CDR3 nucleotides read TGTGCCAGCAGTTTACTTGGCCCATCCTACGAGCAGTACTTC. The entire variable domain, with the rest obtained from reference TRBV28 and TRBJ2-7, is as follows: DVKVTQSSRYLVKRTGEKVFLECVQDMDHENMFWYRQDPGLGLRLIYFSYDVKMKEKGDIPEGYSVSREKKERFSLILESASTNQTSMYLCASSLLGPSYEQYFGPGTRLTVT.

The rearrangement links TRBV9 to TRBJ2-3; 9 nucleotides match TRBD2. The V segment lost 0 bases and the J segment 2 bases; nucleotides outside the gene matches: 1. Germline CDR1 SGDLS, CDR2 YYNGEE. The CDR3 covers 15 residues. The DNA for the CDR3 is TGTGCCAGCAGCGTAGGACTAGCGGACACAGATACGCAGTATTTT. This codes for CASSVGLADTDTQYF.

This chain links TRBV5-4 with TRBJ2-1; 10 bases are shared with TRBD2. Germline CDR1 is SGHNT and CDR2 is YYREEE (reference sequence). CDR3 length: 15 amino acids. V was clipped by 5 bases and J by 0 bases; unmatched bases: 2. The chain's CDR3 is CASSSGRNSYNEQFF. The CDR3 DNA sequence: TGTGCCAGCAGTAGCGGGAGGAACTCCTACAATGAGCAGTTCTTC.

The chain combines TRBV19 with TRBJ1-1, with unresolved D. There are 14 residues in the CDR3. Germline lookup yields CDR1 LNHDA and CDR2 SQIVND (reference sequence). V was clipped by 1 base and J by 4 bases, with 10 bases between them. CDR3 loop: CASSIGQHFTEAFF. CDR3 DNA: TGTGCCAGTAGTATAGGACAACATTTCACTGAAGCTTTCTTT.

This sequence joins TRBV7-2 and TRBJ2-1; no clear D. Trimming cost V 0 bases and J 10 bases, with 7 bases left between them. This CDR3 comprises 12 residues. Per the germline V gene, CDR1 is SGHTA and CDR2 is FQGNSA. The DNA of the CDR3 is TGTGCCAGCAGCTTAGCACGAGAAGAGCAGTTCTTC. Translated, it gives CASSLAREEQFF.

This clone was recorded once. The gene calls are TRBV30 and TRBJ2-7; D gene unclear. V shed 2 bases and J shed 5 bases, with 19 bases lying between them. The CDR3 sequence is 15 residues long. Germline V lookup: CDR1 GTSNPN, CDR2 SVGIG (reference sequence). In DNA, the CDR3 is TGTGCCTGGAGTCCCGAAGACTGGATGTGGGACGAGCAGTACTTC. It yields the protein CAWSPEDWMWDEQYF.

V gene TRBV6-1 combines with J gene TRBJ1-4, with D tentatively TRBD1 (5 bases). V lost 8 bases, J lost 8 bases, and 12 bases lay in between. CDR3 length: 12 amino acids. Germline V gene sequence: CDR1 MNHNS, CDR2 SASEGT. The CDR3 region is CASGARREKLFF. Written as DNA, the CDR3 is TGTGCCAGCGGGGCCCGGCGGGAAAAACTGTTTTTT.

The V and J genes are TRBV10-1 and TRBJ2-7; possible D gene TRBD1, 5 bases. CDR1 is WNHNN and CDR2 is SYGVQD in the germline V gene (reference sequence). The CDR3 runs to 12 residues. V lost 8 bases to trimming and J lost 5 bases, with 13 bases between them. The CDR3 here is CASGRRVNEQYF. CDR3 sequence (DNA): TGCGCCAGCGGGCGCAGGGTCAACGAGCAGTACTTC.

The J gene is TRBJ1-1, the V gene TRBV6-5; no clear D gene. Germline V lookup: CDR1 MNHEY, CDR2 SVGAGI. V lost 7 bases to trimming and J lost 0 bases, with 9 bases between them. The length of the CDR3 is 13 residues. The CDR3 here is CASKEGLNTEAFF. Written as DNA, the CDR3 is TGTGCCAGCAAAGAAGGGCTGAACACTGAAGCTTTCTTT.

The chain employs TRBV15 and TRBJ1-2; no definite D call. V lost 0 bases and J lost 9, with 17 bases in between. The CDR3 has 15 amino acids. In germline, CDR1 is LNHNV, CDR2 YYDKDF (reference sequence). This chain's CDR3 is CATSRDAPGPHSYTF. Here the CDR3 DNA reads TGTGCCACCAGCAGAGATGCGCCCGGGCCCCATAGCTACACCTTC.

This chain uses TRBV7-2 with TRBJ1-5; D is uncertain. V was shortened by 6 bases and J by 1 base, with 13 bases between the two germline ends. The CDR3 totals 15 residues. Germline-derived CDR1 and CDR2 are SGHTA and FQGNSA. The CDR3 is CASSKGLWSNQPQHF. The CDR3 DNA reads TGTGCCAGCAGTAAGGGATTGTGGAGCAATCAGCCCCAGCATTTT.

The CDR3 region is CASSQDGAGLGAFF. For the CDR3, the DNA is TGTGCCAGCAGCCAAGATGGGGCTGGGTTGGGAGCTTTCTTT. V gene TRBV14 combines with J gene TRBJ1-1; D might be TRBD1 (5 bases). The CDR3 spans 14 residues. CDR1 and CDR2 (germline): SGHDN, FVKESK. The V end was cut by 0 bases, the J end by 10 bases, with 15 bases between.

The chain has TRBV29-1 and TRBJ1-1; 8 nucleotides line up with TRBD1. The V gene end was trimmed by 7 bases and the J gene end by 3 bases; junction bases not matched to a gene: 4. Germline V gives CDR1 SQVTM, CDR2 ANQGSEA. This CDR3 has 12 residues. CDR3 bases: TGCAGCGCCCAGGGGGCAGACACTGAAGCTTTCTTT. Protein: CSAQGADTEAFF.

This clone has a single count. The chain employs TRBV29-1 and TRBJ1-1; 7 positions match TRBD1. Germline lookup yields CDR1 SQVTM and CDR2 ANQGSEA. The CDR3 has 13 amino acids. The J segment lost 5 bases and the V segment lost 7 bases, leaving 10 bases of the junction unmatched. The CDR3 nucleotides are TGCAGCGGGAGGGACAGTGGGGCTACTGAAGCTTTCTTT. It translates to CSGRDSGATEAFF.

This chain links TRBV5-1 with TRBJ2-3, with D uncertain. Germline CDR1 is SGHRS and CDR2 is YFSETQ. V was pared by 2 bases and J by 2 bases, with 12 bases between. The CDR3 consists of 15 residues. CDR3 DNA: TGCGCCAGCAGCTTCTCAGTTTACCTCACAGATACGCAGTATTTT. It translates to CASSFSVYLTDTQYF.

V is TRBV6-6 and J is TRBJ2-7; 7 bases fit TRBD1. Germline CDR1 reads MNHNY; CDR2 reads SVGAGI (reference sequence). The CDR3 is made up of 13 amino acids. After removal of 10 bases from V and 3 bases from J, the junction contained 9 bases not matched to a gene. This CDR3 is CAIKGGAGYEQYF. DNA for the CDR3: TGTGCCATAAAAGGGGGCGCGGGCTACGAGCAGTACTTC.

A single count supports this clone. The rearrangement uses TRBV5-1 and TRBJ1-4; 12 bases are a match to TRBD1. Germline values: CDR1 SGHRS, CDR2 YFSETQ. The CDR3 is 14 amino acids. The J segment lost 2 bases and the V segment lost 8 bases, leaving 1 base of the junction unmatched. The chain's CDR3 is CASGTGGTNEKLFF. DNA of the CDR3: TGCGCCAGTGGGACAGGGGGCACTAATGAAAAACTGTTTTTT.

The chain uses TRBV11-2 and TRBJ2-5, with TRBD1 matching 8 bases. V lost 5 bases and J lost 5; bases outside the gene matches: 16. CDR1 is SGHAT and CDR2 is FQNNGV in the germline V gene. The CDR3 consists of 17 residues. The DNA for the CDR3 is TGTGCCAGCAGCAGACGCCGGGACAGGCCACTCTCGGAGACCCAGTACTTC. It encodes CASSRRRDRPLSETQYF.

This CDR3 reads CASSIQAWDEQYF. CDR3 bases: TGTGCCAGTAGTATCCAGGCTTGGGACGAGCAGTACTTC. The chain links TRBV19 to TRBJ2-7; D not certain. This CDR3 has 13 residues. Germline lookup yields CDR1 LNHDA and CDR2 SQIVND (reference sequence). Trimming took off 3 bases at V and 5 bases at J, with 11 bases between the two ends.

V is TRBV27 and J is TRBJ1-4; 7 nucleotides match TRBD1. The V gene end was trimmed by 6 bases and the J gene end by 8 bases; junction bases not matched to a gene: 12. From germline, CDR1 is MNHEY and CDR2 SMNVEV (reference sequence). This CDR3 spans 15 amino acids. The CDR3 region has the DNA TGTGCCAGCAGCCACCGACAGGGAGGAAGGGAAAAACTGTTTTTT. Translation gives CASSHRQGGREKLFF.